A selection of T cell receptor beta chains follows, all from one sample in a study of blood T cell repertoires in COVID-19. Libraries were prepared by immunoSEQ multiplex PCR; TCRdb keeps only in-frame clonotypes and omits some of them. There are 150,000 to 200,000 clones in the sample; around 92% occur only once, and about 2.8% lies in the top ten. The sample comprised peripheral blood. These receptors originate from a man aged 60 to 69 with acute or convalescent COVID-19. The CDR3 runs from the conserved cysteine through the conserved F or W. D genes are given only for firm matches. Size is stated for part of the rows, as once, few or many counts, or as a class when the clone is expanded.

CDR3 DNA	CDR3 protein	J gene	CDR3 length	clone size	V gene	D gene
TGTGCCAGCAGCCAACAGGGTTATTTGGGGTCACCCCTCCACTTT	CASSQQGYLGSPLHF	TRBJ1-6	15	.	TRBV5-6	.
TGTGCCTGGAGCCTACGAGGAGTTAGGTCACCCCTCCACTTT	CAWSLRGVRSPLHF	TRBJ1-6	14	.	TRBV30	.
.	CASSTVGQGAIVTFF	TRBJ1-1	15	.	TRBV19	.
TGTGCCAGCAACCTTGGACAGGAGTATGGCTACACCTTC	CASNLGQEYGYTF	TRBJ1-2	13	.	TRBV6-5	TRBD1
TGCGCCAGCAGCCAAGATTTTCCCAGGTCGTCCTATAATTCACCCCTCCACTTT	CASSQDFPRSSYNSPLHF	TRBJ1-6	18	.	TRBV4-3	.
TGCGCCAGCAGTCAAAAGACTAGCGGGGACTCCGAAAATAATATACACCAAGAGACCCAGTACTTC	CASSQKTSGDSENNIHQETQYF	TRBJ2-5	22	.	TRBV23-1	TRBD2
TGTGCCAGCAGTCCCGGGACAGAGAACACTGAAGCTTTCTTT	CASSPGTENTEAFF	TRBJ1-1	14	once	TRBV27	TRBD1
TGTGCCAGCAGCCAAGAGGCCCCGGGTCGGGGGGATGAGCAGTTCTTC	CASSQEAPGRGDEQFF	TRBJ2-1	16	.	TRBV3-1/TRBV3-2	TRBD2
TGTGCCAGCAGACCGACAGGGGGCGCCGGCACTGAAGCTTTCTTT	CASRPTGGAGTEAFF	TRBJ1-1	15	.	TRBV6-4	TRBD1
TGTGCCAGCAGTTTCACAGGGGGGGTTTTTACCGTCGAAAACATTCAGTACTTC	CASSFTGGVFTVENIQYF	TRBJ2-4	18	.	TRBV28	.
TGTGCCTGGAGTCTCCAGGCAAGGGGCCATACGCAGTATTTT	CAWSLQARGHTQYF	TRBJ2-3	14	.	TRBV30	.
TGCGCCAGCAGCTTGGAGGCGGCGGGGTTGACAGATACGCAGTATTTT	CASSLEAAGLTDTQYF	TRBJ2-3	16	.	TRBV5-1	.
TGTGCCAGCGTTTACAGCCGCTCTGGAAACACCATATATTTT	CASVYSRSGNTIYF	TRBJ1-3	14	.	TRBV7-9	.
TGTGCCAGCAGTCGCAGGGCGGACACCACAGATACGCAGTATTTT	CASSRRADTTDTQYF	TRBJ2-3	15	.	TRBV9	.
TGCAGCGTCGGATTGGACAGATCGGGCACTGAAGCTTTCTTT	CSVGLDRSGTEAFF	TRBJ1-1	14	.	TRBV29-1	.
TGTGCCAGCAGCGGGACTCCCACTAGCACAGATACGCAGTATTTT	CASSGTPTSTDTQYF	TRBJ2-3	15	.	TRBV5-4	.
TGTGCCAGCTCACGGGGAGCGGGGGCTAGAGAGGAGCAGTACTTC	CASSRGAGAREEQYF	TRBJ2-7	15	.	TRBV18	TRBD2
TGTGCCAGCAGTTACCCCCGTTCCGGGGGGGCCTACAATGAGCAGTTCTTC	CASSYPRSGGAYNEQFF	TRBJ2-1	17	.	TRBV6-2/TRBV6-3	TRBD2
TGTGCCAGCAGTCTCTCGCGCAATGAGCAGTTCTTC	CASSLSRNEQFF	TRBJ2-1	12	.	TRBV11-1	.
TGCGCCAGCAGCCGGGACAGGGGACCCTACGAGCAGTACTTC	CASSRDRGPYEQYF	TRBJ2-7	14	.	TRBV5-1	TRBD1
TGTGCCACCAGTGAGCCCGGGACAGGGGCCTGTAATGAAAAACTGTTTTTT	CATSEPGTGACNEKLFF	TRBJ1-4	17	once	TRBV24-1	TRBD1
TGTGCCATTAGGGGCTTTGGCGGACAGCCCAGCCATTCTAACTATGGCTACACCTTC	CAIRGFGGQPSHSNYGYTF	TRBJ1-2	19	.	TRBV7-2	.
TGTGCCAGCAGCTTTGTACTAGCGGGGGGGCATGAGCAGTTCTTC	CASSFVLAGGHEQFF	TRBJ2-1	15	.	TRBV12-1	.
TGTGCCAGCTCACTCAGCGGGGGCCGCAATCAGCCCCAGCATTTT	CASSLSGGRNQPQHF	TRBJ1-5	15	few	TRBV18	.
TGCGCCAGCACCCCGACAGGGGTCTATGGCTACACCTTC	CASTPTGVYGYTF	TRBJ1-2	13	.	TRBV4-1	TRBD1
TGTGCCAGCAGCTTAAGGGGTGCGGATAATTCACCCCTCCACTTT	CASSLRGADNSPLHF	TRBJ1-6	15	.	TRBV7-9	.
TGTGCCAGCAGCGCAAAAGTCACTCAAGAGACCCAGTACTTC	CASSAKVTQETQYF	TRBJ2-5	14	.	TRBV7-2	.
TGTGCCAGCAGTTTTTCTCCAGGGAAAGGCTACACCTTC	CASSFSPGKGYTF	TRBJ1-2	13	.	TRBV12-3/TRBV12-4	.
TGTGCCAGCAGTATTAGCACACCCTACGAGCAGTACTTC	CASSISTPYEQYF	TRBJ2-7	13	once	TRBV12-3/TRBV12-4	.
TGCGCCAGCAGCTTGGAGGGGGCCGGGGAGACCCAGTACTTC	CASSLEGAGETQYF	TRBJ2-5	14	.	TRBV5-1	TRBD1
TGTGCCAGCAGCTCCGGACAGGGGGACAATCAGCCCCAGCATTTT	CASSSGQGDNQPQHF	TRBJ1-5	15	once	TRBV5-5	TRBD1
TGTGCCAGTATAAGGACTAGCGGGGGAGGAGGAGATACGCAGTATTTT	CASIRTSGGGGDTQYF	TRBJ2-3	16	.	TRBV19	TRBD2
TGCGCCAGCAGCCCATGGGGGGACAGGACCTACGAGCAGTACTTC	CASSPWGDRTYEQYF	TRBJ2-7	15	.	TRBV4-1	TRBD1
TGTGCCAGCAGCCGACAGGCGATTAACTATGGCTACACCTTC	CASSRQAINYGYTF	TRBJ1-2	14	.	TRBV27	.
TGTGCCAGTAGTAAGGGGCAGGGGGGTTGGACTGAAGCTTTCTTT	CASSKGQGGWTEAFF	TRBJ1-1	15	.	TRBV19	TRBD1
TGTGCCAGCAGCTTGGACGGAGTGAACACTGAAGCTTTCTTT	CASSLDGVNTEAFF	TRBJ1-1	14	.	TRBV5-4	.
TGCGCCAGCAGCCAAGACGCGAGCTCCTATAATTCACCCCTCCACTTT	CASSQDASSYNSPLHF	TRBJ1-6	16	.	TRBV4-3	.
TGCGCCAGCAGCATGCTAGCGGGGGACGTGGATACGCAGTATTTT	CASSMLAGDVDTQYF	TRBJ2-3	15	.	TRBV5-1	TRBD2
TGTGCCAGCGTCTGGAGTCTCAATCAGCCCCAGCATTTT	CASVWSLNQPQHF	TRBJ1-5	13	.	TRBV12-3/TRBV12-4	.
TGTGCCAGCAGCTTGGTGGGCAGGGGGCGCGGTGGCTACACCTTC	CASSLVGRGRGGYTF	TRBJ1-2	15	.	TRBV5-8	TRBD1
TGCGCCAGCAGCCAAGATCTGGGCAGGGAAGGATTTGGAAACACCATATATTTT	CASSQDLGREGFGNTIYF	TRBJ1-3	18	.	TRBV4-1	.
TGTGCCAGCAGCCAAGGACAGAGAAGTTTAGTTGGGGCCAACGTCCTGACTTTC	CASSQGQRSLVGANVLTF	TRBJ2-6	18	.	TRBV3-1/TRBV3-2	.
TGTGCCAGTCGGAGCACAGATACGCAGTATTTT	CASRSTDTQYF	TRBJ2-3	11	.	TRBV19	.
TGTGCCAGCAGCGGCGGACAGGGGCCCACCGTAGCTATTCGAAACACCATATATTTT	CASSGGQGPTVAIRNTIYF	TRBJ1-3	19	.	TRBV14	TRBD1
TGTGCCAGCAGTGAAATGTCAGGGGTAAACTATGGCTACACCTTC	CASSEMSGVNYGYTF	TRBJ1-2	15	.	TRBV6-1	.